The sequence of this T cell receptor (beta chain) was determined in a study of T cell responses to AZD1222 COVID-19 vaccine. Sequencing was performed with immunoSEQ multiplex PCR; in TCRdb, only in-frame clones are kept and a portion is missing. This sample has about 140,000 clones, with under 95% found just once. The sequences come from peripheral blood, collected on day 0 of AZD1222 vaccination. The receptor comes from an adult in good health.

The CDR3 loop is CASSFHNEQFF. CDR3 DNA sequence: TGTGCCAGCAGTTTCCACAATGAGCAGTTCTTC. The V call is TRBV28, the J call TRBJ2-1; D unresolved. The germline gives CDR1 MDHEN, CDR2 SYDVKM. This CDR3 is built from 11 residues. Trimming left V 3 bases short and J 5 bases short, with 2 bases between.